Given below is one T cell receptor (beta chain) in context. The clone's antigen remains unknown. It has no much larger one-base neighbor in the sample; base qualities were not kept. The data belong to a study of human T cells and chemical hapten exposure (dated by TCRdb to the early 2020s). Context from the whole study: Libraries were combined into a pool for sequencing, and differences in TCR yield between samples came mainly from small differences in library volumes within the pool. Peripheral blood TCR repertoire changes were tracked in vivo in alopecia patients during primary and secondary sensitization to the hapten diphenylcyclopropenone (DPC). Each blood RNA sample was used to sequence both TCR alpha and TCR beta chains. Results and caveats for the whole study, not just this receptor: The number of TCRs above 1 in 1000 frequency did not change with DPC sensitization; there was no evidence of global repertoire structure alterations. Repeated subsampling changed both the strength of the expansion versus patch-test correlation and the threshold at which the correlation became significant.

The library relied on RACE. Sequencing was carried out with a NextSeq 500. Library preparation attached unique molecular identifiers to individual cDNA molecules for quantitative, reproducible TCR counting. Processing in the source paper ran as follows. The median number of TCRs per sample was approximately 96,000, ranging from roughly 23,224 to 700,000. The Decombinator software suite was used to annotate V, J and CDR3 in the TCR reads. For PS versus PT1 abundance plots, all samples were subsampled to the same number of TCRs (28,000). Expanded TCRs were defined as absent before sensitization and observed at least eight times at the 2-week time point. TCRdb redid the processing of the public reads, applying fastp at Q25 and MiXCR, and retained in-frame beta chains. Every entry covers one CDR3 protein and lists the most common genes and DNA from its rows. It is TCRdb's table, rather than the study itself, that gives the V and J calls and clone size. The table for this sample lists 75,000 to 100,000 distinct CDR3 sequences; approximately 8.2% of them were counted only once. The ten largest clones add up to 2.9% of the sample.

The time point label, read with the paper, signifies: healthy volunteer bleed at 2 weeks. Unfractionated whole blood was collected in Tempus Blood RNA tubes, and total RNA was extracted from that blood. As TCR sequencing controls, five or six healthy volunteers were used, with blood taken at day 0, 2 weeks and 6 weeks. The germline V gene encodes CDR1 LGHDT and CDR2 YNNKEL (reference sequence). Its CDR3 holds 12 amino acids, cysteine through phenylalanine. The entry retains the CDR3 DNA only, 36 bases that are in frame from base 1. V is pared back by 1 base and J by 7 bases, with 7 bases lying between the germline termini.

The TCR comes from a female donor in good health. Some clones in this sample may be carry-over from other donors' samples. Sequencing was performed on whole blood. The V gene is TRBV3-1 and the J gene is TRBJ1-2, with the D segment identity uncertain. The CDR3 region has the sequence CASSQGPSGYTF. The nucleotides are TGTGCCAGCAGCCAAGGTCCCAGTGGCTACACCTTC. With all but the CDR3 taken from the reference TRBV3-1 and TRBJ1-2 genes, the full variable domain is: DTAVSQTPKYLVTQMGNDKSIKCEQNLGHDTMYWYKQDSKKFLKIMFSYNNKELIINETVPNRFSPKSPDKAHLNLHINSLELGDSAVYFCASSQGPSGYTFGSGTRLTVV.